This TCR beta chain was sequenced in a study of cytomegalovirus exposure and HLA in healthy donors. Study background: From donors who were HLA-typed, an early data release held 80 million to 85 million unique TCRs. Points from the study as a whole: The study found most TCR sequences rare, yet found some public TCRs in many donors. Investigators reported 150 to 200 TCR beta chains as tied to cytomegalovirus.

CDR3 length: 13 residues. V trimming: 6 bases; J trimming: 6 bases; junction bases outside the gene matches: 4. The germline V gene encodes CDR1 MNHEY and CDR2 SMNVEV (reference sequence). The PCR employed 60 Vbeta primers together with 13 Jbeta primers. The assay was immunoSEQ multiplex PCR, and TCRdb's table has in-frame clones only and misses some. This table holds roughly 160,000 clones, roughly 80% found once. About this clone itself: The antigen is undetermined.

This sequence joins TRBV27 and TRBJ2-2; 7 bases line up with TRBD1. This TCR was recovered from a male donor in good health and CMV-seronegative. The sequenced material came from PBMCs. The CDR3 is CASRPTGAGELFF. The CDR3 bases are TGTGCCAGCAGACCTACAGGGGCCGGGGAGCTGTTTTTT.